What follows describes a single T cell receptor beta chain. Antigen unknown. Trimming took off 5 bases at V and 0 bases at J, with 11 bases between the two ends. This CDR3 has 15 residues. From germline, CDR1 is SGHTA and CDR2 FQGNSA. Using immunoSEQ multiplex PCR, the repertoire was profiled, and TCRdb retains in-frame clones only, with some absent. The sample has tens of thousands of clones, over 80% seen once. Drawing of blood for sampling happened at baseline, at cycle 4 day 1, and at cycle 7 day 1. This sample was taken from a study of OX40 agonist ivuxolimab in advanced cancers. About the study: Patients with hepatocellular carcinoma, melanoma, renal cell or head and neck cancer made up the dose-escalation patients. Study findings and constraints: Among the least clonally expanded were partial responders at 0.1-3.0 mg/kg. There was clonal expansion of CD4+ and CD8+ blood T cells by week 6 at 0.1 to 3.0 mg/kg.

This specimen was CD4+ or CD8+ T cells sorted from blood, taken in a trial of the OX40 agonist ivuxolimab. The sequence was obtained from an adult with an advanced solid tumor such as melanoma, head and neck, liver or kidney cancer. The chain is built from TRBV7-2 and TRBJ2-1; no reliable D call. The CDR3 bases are TGTGCCAGCAGCAAATCTGGTAGCTCCTACAATGAGCAGTTCTTC. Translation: CASSKSGSSYNEQFF. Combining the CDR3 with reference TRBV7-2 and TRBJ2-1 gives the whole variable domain GAGVSQSPSNKVTEKGKDVELRCDPISGHTALYWYRQSLGQGLEFLIYFQGNSAPDKSGLPSDRFSAERTGGSVSTLTIQRTQQEDSAVYLCASSKSGSSYNEQFFGPGTRLTVL.